Following are 30 T cell receptor beta chains from one sample sequenced in a study of T cell changes during pregnancy in multiple sclerosis. Sequenced by immunoSEQ multiplex PCR; TCRdb stores in-frame clones only, minus some. The data show about 70,000 clones, 92% seen once. The sample consisted of peripheral blood, taken before pregnancy. These receptors were taken from a female donor with multiple sclerosis, enrolled in a pregnancy study.

V is TRBV5-1 and J is TRBJ2-1, with TRBD1 matching over 9 bases. This CDR3 is 17 amino acids long. With V trimmed by 4 bases and J by 0 bases, 8 bases remained unmatched. CDR1 and CDR2 from the germline V gene are SGHRS and YFSETQ. CDR3 sequence (DNA): TGCGCCAGCAGCGCGGGACAGGGTGCCTTCTCCTACAATGAGCAGTTCTTC. Amino acids: CASSAGQGAFSYNEQFF.

The chain couples TRBV27 to TRBJ2-1; 15 bases are a match to TRBD2. The germline CDR1 and CDR2 sequences are MNHEY and SMNVEV (reference sequence). The trim removed 7 bases at V and 4 bases at J, leaving 11 bases unmatched. This CDR3 region has 18 residues. The DNA for the CDR3 is TGTGCCAGCAATACGGGACTAGCGGGGGGACCACTTTACAATGAGCAGTTCTTC. As protein: CASNTGLAGGPLYNEQFF.

The CDR3 DNA reads TGCGCCAGCAGCCACAGGTCGGGACAGTCCACAGATACGCAGTATTTT. Translated: CASSHRSGQSTDTQYF. The rearrangement links TRBV4-1 to TRBJ2-3, with 7 bases that match TRBD1. V was clipped by 3 bases and J by 2 bases; unmatched bases: 8. The length of the CDR3 is 16 residues. Germline CDR1 and CDR2: MGHRA and YSYEKL.

The V and J genes are TRBV11-2 and TRBJ1-4; the D is unclear. Per germline, CDR1 SGHAT and CDR2 FQNNGV. The CDR3 length is 16 residues. Deletions cut 4 bases from V and 0 bases from J, with 12 bases between. The CDR3 region has the DNA TGTGCCAGCAGCTCCACCCACATTGCAACTAATGAAAAACTGTTTTTT. Its protein product is CASSSTHIATNEKLFF.

The chain links TRBV11-1 to TRBJ2-7; 9 bases map to TRBD1. The CDR3 is made up of 16 amino acids. V lost 0 bases and J lost 2; bases outside the gene matches: 5. Germline lookup yields CDR1 SGHAT and CDR2 FQDESV (reference sequence). The DNA of the CDR3 is TGTGCCAGCAGCTTAGCGCCGACAGGGGGGACCTACGAGCAGTACTTC. This codes for CASSLAPTGGTYEQYF.

The V gene is TRBV4-1, the J gene TRBJ2-5, with 8 bases lining up with TRBD2. V was pared by 0 bases and J by 5 bases, with 2 bases of the junction left unmatched. The CDR3 sequence is 14 residues long. Germline V CDR1 and CDR2: MGHRA, YSYEKL. This CDR3 is CASSQELAGETQYF. CDR3 in DNA: TGCGCCAGCAGCCAAGAGCTAGCGGGTGAGACCCAGTACTTC.

The rearrangement uses TRBV6-1 and TRBJ2-5; tentatively, D is TRBD2 (5 bases). The V end was cut by 8 bases, the J end by 4 bases, with 5 bases between. The CDR3 has 10 residues. Germline-derived CDR1 and CDR2 are MNHNS and SASEGT. The CDR3 spells CASGRETQYF. Written as DNA, the CDR3 is TGTGCCAGCGGGAGAGAGACCCAGTACTTC.

This chain connects TRBV5-4 to TRBJ2-1, with D unclear. V was trimmed by 4 bases and J by 4 bases, leaving 9 bases between them. This CDR3 is built from 13 residues. Looked up from germline, CDR1 is SGHNT and CDR2 is YYREEE (reference sequence). DNA of the CDR3: TGTGCCAGCAGCCCCTGGCAATACAATGAGCAGTTCTTC. This encodes CASSPWQYNEQFF.

The V and J genes are TRBV4-2 and TRBJ2-7, with TRBD2 matching 14 bases. Germline assignment: CDR1 LGHNA and CDR2 YNFKEQ. This CDR3 is built from 19 residues. The junction had 10 bases not matched to a gene; V was cut back by 1 base and J by 2 bases. CDR3 coding DNA: TGTGCCAGCAGCCAAGGGACTAGCGGGAGGTATTTATCTACCTACGAGCAGTACTTC. It specifies CASSQGTSGRYLSTYEQYF.

The chain is built from TRBV5-1 and TRBJ2-5, with 7 bases identical to TRBD2. Germline V gene sequence: CDR1 SGHRS, CDR2 YFSETQ. Trimming at V came to 0 bases and at J to 4 bases, leaving 12 bases not matched to a gene. The length of the CDR3 is 17 residues. The CDR3 region is CASSLAFAGAFGETQYF. DNA of the CDR3: TGCGCCAGCAGCTTGGCCTTTGCGGGAGCTTTTGGAGAGACCCAGTACTTC.

The chain carries TRBV11-2 and TRBJ2-7; D is uncertain. In germline, CDR1 is SGHAT, CDR2 FQNNGV. CDR3 length: 16 amino acids. V was trimmed by 0 bases and J by 4 bases, leaving 16 bases between them. CDR3 DNA sequence: TGTGCCAGCAGCTTAGATGCCTTGTTAGGAGTTTACGAGCAGTACTTC. The encoded protein is CASSLDALLGVYEQYF.

The chain employs TRBV18 and TRBJ2-1; D unclear. V was shortened by 6 bases and J by 4 bases, with 13 bases between the two germline ends. Germline V lookup: CDR1 KGHSH, CDR2 LQKENI. This CDR3 region has 14 residues. This CDR3 reads CASSRGPSYNEQFF. CDR3 DNA sequence: TGTGCCAGCTCCCGTGGCCCCTCTTACAATGAGCAGTTCTTC. The whole variable domain, remainder taken from reference TRBV18 and TRBJ2-1, is NAGVMQNPRHLVRRRGQEARLRCSPMKGHSHVYWYRQLPEEGLKFMVYLQKENIIDESGMPKERFSAEFPKEGPSILRIQQVVRGDSAAYFCASSRGPSYNEQFFGPGTRLTVL.

The chain combines TRBV9 with TRBJ2-3; D call uncertain. The CDR3 has 15 amino acids. The germline gives CDR1 SGDLS, CDR2 YYNGEE. V was shortened by 0 bases and J by 0 bases, with 8 bases between the two germline ends. The CDR3 DNA reads TGTGCCAGCAGCGTAGGTGCGTCTAGCACAGATACGCAGTATTTT. It yields the protein CASSVGASSTDTQYF.

This clone was seen only once. The CDR3 DNA follows: TGTGCCACCAGCGGACGGGACTCCCAGTACTTC. Amino acids: CATSGRDSQYF. This rearrangement joins TRBV15 to TRBJ2-5, with D possibly TRBD2 on 6 matching bases. The V gene lost 5 bases and the J gene lost 9 bases, with 10 bases spanning the gap. Germline V CDR1 and CDR2: LNHNV, YYDKDF (reference sequence). The CDR3 length is 11 residues. The complete variable domain, with remaining parts taken from reference TRBV15 and TRBJ2-5, reads DAMVIQNPRYQVTQFGKPVTLSCSQTLNHNVMYWYQQKSSQAPKLLFHYYDKDFNNEADTPDNFQSRRPNTSFCFLDIRSPGLGDTAMYLCATSGRDSQYFGPGTRLLVL.

The chain is built from TRBV7-9 and TRBJ2-6; D is undetermined. This CDR3 has 15 amino acids. V lost 1 base and J 0 bases, leaving 4 bases between the germline ends. Looked up from germline, CDR1 is SEHNR and CDR2 is FQNEAQ (reference sequence). In DNA, the CDR3 is TGTGCCAGCAGCTTAGTAATCTCTGGGGCCAACGTCCTGACTTTC. Amino acid sequence: CASSLVISGANVLTF.

The V call is TRBV19, the J call TRBJ1-4; D gene unclear. The CDR3 is 15 amino acids. Per the germline V gene, CDR1 is LNHDA and CDR2 is SQIVND (reference sequence). V was cut by 7 bases and J by 0 bases, with 12 bases left in between. CDR3 region: CASMAERTTNEKLFF. The CDR3 DNA follows: TGTGCCAGTATGGCGGAGAGAACAACTAATGAAAAACTGTTTTTT.

This sequence joins TRBV5-1 and TRBJ2-7; 9 positions agree with TRBD2. The CDR3 is made up of 17 amino acids. From germline, CDR1 is SGHRS and CDR2 YFSETQ. V shed 4 bases, J shed 0 bases, and the junction held 11 bases outside the gene matches. CDR3 residues: CASSQPRGGRASYEQYF. The CDR3 DNA sequence: TGCGCCAGCAGCCAACCTAGAGGCGGGAGGGCCTCCTACGAGCAGTACTTC.

The chain couples TRBV5-8 to TRBJ2-1; possible D gene TRBD2, 6 bases. V was shortened by 4 bases and J by 4 bases, with 15 bases between the two germline ends. The CDR3 totals 15 residues. The germline V gene encodes CDR1 SGHTS and CDR2 YDEGEE. This chain's CDR3 is CASSVGLYSYNEQFF. The CDR3 DNA reads TGTGCCAGCAGCGTGGGACTGTACTCGTACAATGAGCAGTTCTTC.

V is TRBV5-6 and J is TRBJ2-3; TRBD2 might be the D (5 bases). Germline CDR1 reads SGHDT; CDR2 reads YYEEEE. Trimming stripped 1 base from V and 6 bases from J, with 9 bases between. This CDR3 contains 13 residues. For the CDR3, the DNA is TGTGCCAGCAGCTTGCCCAGAGGGGATACGCAGTATTTT. Its protein product is CASSLPRGDTQYF.

The V gene is TRBV10-3, the J gene TRBJ1-1; 7 bases are a match to TRBD1. The CDR3 runs to 13 residues. V was pared by 7 bases and J by 3 bases, with 5 bases of the junction left unmatched. Germline CDR1 reads ENHRY; CDR2 reads SYGVKD. The CDR3 protein is CAIKLTGDTEAFF. The DNA of the CDR3 is TGTGCCATCAAACTTACAGGGGACACTGAAGCTTTCTTT.

The chain couples TRBV27 to TRBJ2-7; no definite D call. The CDR3 covers 15 residues. The germline V gene has CDR1 MNHEY and CDR2 SMNVEV (reference sequence). The V and J ends lost 9 bases and 2 bases respectively, with 20 bases between them. The CDR3, as DNA: TGTGCCAGTAAAGAACACAGAGCCCAACCCTACGAGCAGTACTTC. Protein product: CASKEHRAQPYEQYF.

The genes are TRBV5-1 and TRBJ1-5; TRBD1 aligns across 7 bases. The germline V gene encodes CDR1 SGHRS and CDR2 YFSETQ. This CDR3 has 14 amino acids. After removal of 3 bases from V and 4 bases from J, the junction contained 4 bases not matched to a gene. The CDR3 loop is CASSSGTENQPQHF. The CDR3, as DNA: TGCGCCAGCAGCTCCGGGACAGAGAATCAGCCCCAGCATTTT. Together with reference TRBV5-1 and TRBJ1-5, the CDR3 gives the full variable domain: KAGVTQTPRYLIKTRGQQVTLSCSPISGHRSVSWYQQTPGQGLQFLFEYFSETQRNKGNFPGRFSGRQFSNSRSEMNVSTLELGDSALYLCASSSGTENQPQHFGDGTRLSIL.

The chain is built from TRBV11-2 and TRBJ2-3, with TRBD1 identical over 9 bases. Germline CDR1 reads SGHAT; CDR2 reads FQNNGV. Trimming at V came to 4 bases and at J to 11 bases, leaving 7 bases not matched to a gene. The CDR3 is made up of 13 amino acids. CDR3 in amino acids: CASSSGTGRKQYF. The CDR3 DNA sequence: TGTGCCAGCAGCTCTGGGACAGGGAGGAAGCAGTATTTT.

CDR3 sequence reads: CASSTYGSPSEKLFF. In DNA form, the CDR3 reads TGTGCCAGCAGCACCTACGGGAGTCCCAGTGAAAAACTGTTTTTT. The chain combines TRBV5-4 with TRBJ1-4; D is ambiguous. V dropped 4 bases and J dropped 7 bases, with 17 bases sitting between them. The CDR3 runs 15 residues. Looked up from germline, CDR1 is SGHNT and CDR2 is YYREEE (reference sequence).

This chain links TRBV7-9 with TRBJ2-1, with D possibly being TRBD2 (6 bases). The CDR3 spans 16 residues. CDR1 is SEHNR and CDR2 is FQNEAQ in the germline V gene (reference sequence). With 0 bases removed from V and 7 bases from J, the gap between germline ends came to 16 bases. The CDR3 here is CASSLAGLRGGNEQFF. The CDR3 DNA reads as TGTGCCAGCAGCTTAGCGGGGCTACGCGGAGGGAATGAGCAGTTCTTC.

The gene calls are TRBV7-2 and TRBJ2-3; the match to TRBD2 covers 9 bases. Germline CDR1 is SGHTA and CDR2 is FQGNSA. With 5 bases clipped from V and 6 bases from J, the junction kept 9 bases outside the gene matches. The CDR3 loop spans 15 amino acids. The CDR3, as DNA: TGTGCCAGCAGCCCCCGGGTAGCGGGAGTTGATACGCAGTATTTT. Its translation is CASSPRVAGVDTQYF. The full variable domain, rest sourced from reference TRBV7-2 and TRBJ2-3, is GAGVSQSPSNKVTEKGKDVELRCDPISGHTALYWYRQSLGQGLEFLIYFQGNSAPDKSGLPSDRFSAERTGGSVSTLTIQRTQQEDSAVYLCASSPRVAGVDTQYFGPGTRLTVL.

This clone was picked up one time. The genes are TRBV28 and TRBJ1-4; tentative D call: TRBD1 (6 bases). Trimming cost V 5 bases and J 3 bases, with 22 bases left between them. The CDR3 is 18 amino acids. Germline CDR1 is MDHEN and CDR2 is SYDVKM. CDR3 sequence: CASSNNRELASANEKLFF. DNA of the CDR3: TGTGCCAGCAGTAATAACAGGGAATTGGCCTCAGCTAATGAAAAACTGTTTTTT.

The table lists this clone with a count of one. J is TRBJ2-7 and V is TRBV6-5, with unresolved D. V was clipped by 0 bases and J by 3 bases, with 12 bases between them. In germline, CDR1 is MNHEY, CDR2 SVGAGI. This CDR3 has 15 residues. CDR3 sequence: CASSYSVTSYYEQYF. CDR3 DNA sequence: TGTGCCAGCAGTTACTCAGTGACTTCTTACTACGAGCAGTACTTC.

The rearrangement joins TRBV6-5 to TRBJ2-7; 11 bases match TRBD1. Looked up from germline, CDR1 is MNHEY and CDR2 is SVGAGI. This CDR3 comprises 13 residues. Unmatched junction bases numbered 5, after V lost 6 bases and J lost 7 bases. CDR3: CASSPGTGGEQYF. The CDR3 DNA reads as TGTGCCAGCAGCCCCGGGACAGGGGGTGAGCAGTACTTC.

This rearrangement joins TRBV7-9 to TRBJ2-7; possibly TRBD2 for D (6 bases). This CDR3 is 16 amino acids long. In germline, CDR1 is SEHNR, CDR2 FQNEAQ (reference sequence). Trimming shortened V by 3 bases and J by 3 bases, and 18 bases separated the two germline ends. CDR3 loop: CASSFFGGTGNYEQYF. The CDR3 nucleotides read TGTGCCAGCAGCTTCTTTGGTGGGACTGGAAACTACGAGCAGTACTTC.